A single sample gave rise to the 14 T cell receptor beta chains below, sequenced in a study of identical twins. TCRdb re-called the 5' RACE reads with MiXCR, one entry per CDR3 protein. Of some 630,000 distinct CDR3 sequences listed, roughly 7.1% are singletons. These data also featured in a second study, about yellow fever vaccine responses in identical twins.

The sample taken for sequencing was PBMCs. These receptor sequences come from a woman aged 18-30 years in good health.

This clonotype was detected a few times. V gene TRBV5-5 combines with J gene TRBJ2-1; 7 positions agree with TRBD1. The germline V gene encodes CDR1 SGHKS and CDR2 YYEKEE (reference sequence). Germline trimming cut 4 bases from V and 8 bases from J; bases unmatched to any gene: 9. The CDR3 length is 14 residues. CDR3 amino acids: CASSTGQARDEQFF. The CDR3 DNA follows: TGTGCCAGCAGCACCGGACAGGCGAGGGATGAGCAGTTCTTC. Full variable domain (missing parts from reference TRBV5-5 and TRBJ2-1): DAGVTQSPTHLIKTRGQQVTLRCSPISGHKSVSWYQQVLGQGPQFIFQYYEKEERGRGNFPDRFSARQFPNYSSELNVNALLLGDSALYLCASSTGQARDEQFFGPGTRLTVL.

This clonotype appeared a few times. As DNA, the CDR3 is TGTGCCATCAGTGGGGGACTAGCGGGAGGAGAGACCCAGTACTTC. It is translated as CAISGGLAGGETQYF. This chain links TRBV10-3 with TRBJ2-5, with 15 bases matching TRBD2. The CDR3 contains 15 residues. V trimming: 4 bases; J trimming: 4 bases; junction bases outside the gene matches: 1. CDR1 is ENHRY and CDR2 is SYGVKD in the germline V gene.

The genes are TRBV12-5 and TRBJ1-1, with D possibly being TRBD1 (6 bases). Trimming left V 9 bases short and J 4 bases short, with 15 bases between. Germline V lookup: CDR1 LGHNT, CDR2 FRNRAP. The CDR3 is 13 residues long. The DNA for the CDR3 is TGTGCTAGCCGAGAACAGGGAGTCACTGAAGCTTTCTTT. Its protein is CASREQGVTEAFF.

This clonotype was counted only a few times. This chain connects TRBV3-1 to TRBJ2-1; 11 bases match TRBD2. The germline CDR1 and CDR2 sequences are LGHDT and YNNKEL (reference sequence). V was pared by 0 bases and J by 3 bases, with 13 bases of the junction left unmatched. The CDR3 is 20 residues long. In DNA form, the CDR3 reads TGTGCCAGCAGCCAAGATACGTTTAGCGGGGGGGCCGGGGGCTACAATGAGCAGTTCTTC. Its protein product is CASSQDTFSGGAGGYNEQFF.

The chain is built from TRBV4-2 and TRBJ2-5; 9 bases are shared with TRBD2. The CDR3 contains 17 residues. V shed 4 bases, J shed 0 bases, and the junction held 9 bases outside the gene matches. Looked up from germline, CDR1 is LGHNA and CDR2 is YNFKEQ. CDR3 sequence reads: CASSPWWKREDQETQYF. CDR3 nucleotides: TGTGCCAGCAGCCCCTGGTGGAAGCGGGAGGACCAAGAGACCCAGTACTTC.

The chain uses TRBV6-2 or TRBV6-3 and TRBJ2-5, with D perhaps TRBD2 (7 bases). The ends were cut back, 2 bases at V and 4 bases at J, with 14 bases in the middle. Germline CDR1 MNHEY, CDR2 SVGEGT. The CDR3 has 15 amino acids. CDR3 DNA sequence: TGTGCCAGCAGTTACAGGGAGGGGGGAAGAGAGACCCAGTACTTC. Its translation is CASSYREGGRETQYF.

This clonotype appeared a few times. The V call is TRBV6-1, the J call TRBJ2-1, with D possibly being TRBD2 (5 bases). The CDR3 length is 15 residues. V gave up 5 bases and J gave up 5 bases, with 16 bases separating them. Germline CDR1 and CDR2: MNHNS and SASEGT. The CDR3 protein is CASSRLIGGNNEQFF. CDR3 bases: TGTGCCAGCAGTCGTTTAATAGGAGGAAACAATGAGCAGTTCTTC.

The gene calls are TRBV12-2 and TRBJ2-1; TRBD1 is the table's D call and was not checked against the DNA. TRBV12-2 represents a pseudogene. The CDR3 is 15 residues long. CDR3 bases: TGTGCAAGTCGCTTAAGGGGGGGAACCTACAATGAGCAGTTCTTC. Protein product: CASRLRGGTYNEQFF.

This clonotype has ten or more counts. This rearrangement joins TRBV12-3 or TRBV12-4 to TRBJ2-1, with 8 bases aligning to TRBD1. V shed 7 bases, J shed 8 bases, and the junction held 13 bases outside the gene matches. The CDR3 is 15 residues long. DNA for the CDR3: TGTGCCAGCACCGCGGACAGGGTAACTAGTTATGAGCAGTTCTTC. It encodes CASTADRVTSYEQFF.

This clonotype was recorded at least ten times. This chain links TRBV2 with TRBJ2-5; no definite D call. V was pared by 2 bases and J by 1 base, with 11 bases between. In germline, CDR1 is SNHLY, CDR2 FYNNEI. The CDR3 is 15 residues long. Here the CDR3 DNA reads TGTGCCAGCAGTGAACCCCCAGCAACCCAAGAGACCCAGTACTTC. Translating it yields CASSEPPATQETQYF.

This clonotype came up a few times. The rearrangement links TRBV12-3 or TRBV12-4 to TRBJ2-1; 9 nucleotides agree with TRBD2. This CDR3 region has 16 residues. V dropped 3 bases and J dropped 12; count of bases not matched to a gene: 15. CDR3 coding DNA: TGTGCCAGCAGTTTTCCTGGGACTAGCCGGCAGGACGTGCAGTTCTTC. It translates to CASSFPGTSRQDVQFF.

This clonotype has a handful of counts. The V and J genes are TRBV9 and TRBJ2-3, with a tentative D call TRBD2 (5 bases). The V gene lost 4 bases and the J gene lost 4 bases, with 16 bases spanning the gap. Germline V gene data show CDR1 as SGDLS and CDR2 as YYNGEE. The CDR3 is 15 residues long. CDR3 loop: CASSILAVGADTQYF. The CDR3 DNA follows: TGTGCCAGCAGCATCCTAGCAGTCGGGGCAGATACGCAGTATTTT.

There are many counts of this clonotype. The gene calls are TRBV4-1 and TRBJ2-3, with 10 positions matching TRBD2. Germline values: CDR1 MGHRA, CDR2 YSYEKL. The CDR3 length is 18 residues. J lost 0 bases, V lost 1 base, and 7 bases had no gene match. The CDR3 DNA reads as TGCGCCAGCAGCCAAGGTGTAGCGGGAGGCCGCAGCACAGATACGCAGTATTTT. It is translated as CASSQGVAGGRSTDTQYF.

V is TRBV18 and J is TRBJ2-3; D ambiguous. CDR3 length: 15 amino acids. V shed 1 base and J shed 0 bases, with 8 bases lying between them. Germline loops: CDR1 KGHSH, CDR2 LQKENI. The CDR3 loop reads CASSPLRQSTDTQYF. CDR3 coding DNA: TGTGCCAGCTCACCACTGCGACAAAGCACAGATACGCAGTATTTT.